The rows below give T cell receptor beta chains drawn from one sample of a study of lymphopenia after photon versus proton radiotherapy. Repertoires were generated with immunoSEQ multiplex PCR, while TCRdb's copy carries only in-frame clones and drops some. The sample records 50,000 or so clones, more than 85% being singletons. This material consisted of peripheral blood, taken from a patient treated with photon-based radiotherapy. Every receptor here comes from a woman aged 40 to 50 with cholangiocarcinoma. Both conserved end residues are part of each CDR3. The D gene is left open where the match is weak. Clone size is shown for a subset of rows, as once, few, many or a class of expanded clone.

v_gene: TRBV30; d_gene: NA; j_gene: TRBJ1-1; abundance: NA; CDR3nt: TGTGCCTGGACCCCTTTGAACACTGAAGCTTTCTTT; CDR3aa: CAWTPLNTEAFF
v_gene: TRBV6-5; d_gene: NA; j_gene: TRBJ2-7; abundance: NA; CDR3nt: TGTGCCAGCAGTTCGGTTGGTTACGAGCAGTACTTC; CDR3aa: CASSSVGYEQYF
v_gene: TRBV5-1; d_gene: NA; j_gene: TRBJ2-7; abundance: NA; CDR3nt: TGCGCCAGCACCCTGATGGGTGCCTACGAGCAGTACTTC; CDR3aa: CASTLMGAYEQYF
v_gene: TRBV9; d_gene: NA; j_gene: TRBJ2-3; abundance: NA; CDR3nt: TGTGCCAGCAGCGTAGAAAGGGGTCTTAGCACAGATACGCAGTATTTT; CDR3aa: CASSVERGLSTDTQYF
v_gene: TRBV11-2; d_gene: NA; j_gene: TRBJ1-5; abundance: NA; CDR3nt: TGTGCCAGCAGCTTAGCGAGGGGTCAGCCCCAGCATTTT; CDR3aa: CASSLARGQPQHF
v_gene: TRBV18; d_gene: NA; j_gene: TRBJ2-1; abundance: once; CDR3nt: TGTGCCAGCTCACGGGAAGATCGTGAGCAGTTCTTC; CDR3aa: CASSREDREQFF
v_gene: TRBV7-3; d_gene: TRBD1; j_gene: TRBJ1-5; abundance: NA; CDR3nt: TGTGCCAGCAGCTTAGAGACAGGGGCAAATCAGCCCCAGCATTTT; CDR3aa: CASSLETGANQPQHF
v_gene: TRBV30; d_gene: TRBD1; j_gene: TRBJ1-4; abundance: NA; CDR3nt: TGTGCCTGGAGGTACAGGGGGCGCGCTGAAAAACTGTTTTTT; CDR3aa: CAWRYRGRAEKLFF
v_gene: TRBV30; d_gene: NA; j_gene: TRBJ1-1; abundance: NA; CDR3nt: TGTGCCTGGATATTCTTGAGGGGCACTGAAGCTTTCTTT; CDR3aa: CAWIFLRGTEAFF
v_gene: TRBV2; d_gene: TRBD2; j_gene: TRBJ2-5; abundance: NA; CDR3nt: TGTGCCAGCATACGGCTAGCGGGAGGGCAAGAGACCCAGTACTTC; CDR3aa: CASIRLAGGQETQYF
v_gene: TRBV4-2; d_gene: NA; j_gene: TRBJ2-7; abundance: NA; CDR3nt: TGTGCCAGCAGCCAAGAAGCGATGGCCCCAAACTCCTACGAGCAGTACTTC; CDR3aa: CASSQEAMAPNSYEQYF
v_gene: TRBV5-1; d_gene: TRBD2; j_gene: TRBJ2-3; abundance: NA; CDR3nt: TGCGCCAGCAGCTCATCTAGCGGTAGCACAGATACGCAGTATTTT; CDR3aa: CASSSSSGSTDTQYF
v_gene: TRBV5-8; d_gene: TRBD1; j_gene: TRBJ1-2; abundance: NA; CDR3nt: TGTGCCAGCAGTTTTTCCGGACAGGGGGGAAGTGGCTACACCTTC; CDR3aa: CASSFSGQGGSGYTF
v_gene: TRBV19; d_gene: NA; j_gene: TRBJ2-7; abundance: NA; CDR3nt: TGTGCCAGTAAAATGACTGGGACCTACGAGCAGTACTTC; CDR3aa: CASKMTGTYEQYF
v_gene: TRBV28; d_gene: NA; j_gene: TRBJ1-1; abundance: NA; CDR3nt: TGTGCCAGCAGCTCCGGGCCTTACACTGAAGCTTTCTTT; CDR3aa: CASSSGPYTEAFF
v_gene: TRBV5-4; d_gene: TRBD2; j_gene: TRBJ2-1; abundance: once; CDR3nt: TGTGCCAGCAGCCCGGGAGGTAGCGGGGGGGCCTCGGATGAGCAGTTCTTC; CDR3aa: CASSPGGSGGASDEQFF
v_gene: TRBV5-8; d_gene: TRBD2; j_gene: TRBJ2-4; abundance: NA; CDR3nt: TGTGCCAGCAGCTTAAGATTGGGACTAGCGGGGACAAACATTCAGTACTTC; CDR3aa: CASSLRLGLAGTNIQYF
v_gene: TRBV6-6; d_gene: TRBD2; j_gene: TRBJ2-3; abundance: NA; CDR3nt: TGTGCCAGCAGTATGACTAGCGGGAGGTCGGCAGATACGCAGTATTTT; CDR3aa: CASSMTSGRSADTQYF
v_gene: TRBV2; d_gene: NA; j_gene: TRBJ1-4; abundance: NA; CDR3nt: TGTGCCAGCTTTTCGTCGGAAAAACTGTTTTTT; CDR3aa: CASFSSEKLFF
v_gene: TRBV30; d_gene: TRBD1; j_gene: TRBJ1-1; abundance: NA; CDR3nt: TGTGCCTGGGGGACAGGGGCGATGAACACTGAAGCTTTCTTT; CDR3aa: CAWGTGAMNTEAFF
v_gene: TRBV2; d_gene: NA; j_gene: TRBJ1-6; abundance: NA; CDR3nt: TGTGCCAGCAGGGAGGTGCTAAACTATAATTCACCCCTCCACTTT; CDR3aa: CASREVLNYNSPLHF
v_gene: TRBV18; d_gene: NA; j_gene: TRBJ1-6; abundance: NA; CDR3nt: TGTGCCAGCTCGCCCCGGGCTGGAGGATCACCCCTCCACTTT; CDR3aa: CASSPRAGGSPLHF
v_gene: TRBV5-8; d_gene: NA; j_gene: TRBJ1-3; abundance: NA; CDR3nt: TGTGCCAGCACCCCACAGACAAACACCATATATTTT; CDR3aa: CASTPQTNTIYF
v_gene: TRBV27; d_gene: TRBD1; j_gene: TRBJ1-4; abundance: NA; CDR3nt: TGTGCCAGCAGTGTGGTAGTCGGGACAGGCGGGGGAAAACTGTTTTTT; CDR3aa: CASSVVVGTGGGKLFF
v_gene: TRBV14; d_gene: NA; j_gene: TRBJ2-1; abundance: NA; CDR3nt: TGTGCCAGCAGCCAAGCACTCCTACAAAGGGGGGGTGAGCAGTTCTTC; CDR3aa: CASSQALLQRGGEQFF
v_gene: TRBV2; d_gene: NA; j_gene: TRBJ2-3; abundance: NA; CDR3nt: TGTGCCAGCAAGGGAGGGGGTAGGCTAAGCACAGATACGCAGTATTTT; CDR3aa: CASKGGGRLSTDTQYF
v_gene: TRBV30; d_gene: NA; j_gene: TRBJ1-6; abundance: few; CDR3nt: TGTGCCTGGACCCCTCGGAGAAGCTCCTATAATTCACCCCTCCACTTT; CDR3aa: CAWTPRRSSYNSPLHF
v_gene: TRBV5-4; d_gene: NA; j_gene: TRBJ2-7; abundance: NA; CDR3nt: TGTGCCAGCAGCTTGGATAGCAGGGAGGACCGCGAGCAGTACTTC; CDR3aa: CASSLDSREDREQYF
v_gene: TRBV7-2; d_gene: NA; j_gene: TRBJ2-4; abundance: NA; CDR3nt: TGTGCCAGCAGCTTTCAGACAGCCACTCTAGCCAAAAACATTCAGTACTTC; CDR3aa: CASSFQTATLAKNIQYF
v_gene: TRBV27; d_gene: NA; j_gene: TRBJ2-1; abundance: NA; CDR3nt: TGTGCCAGCAGCTGGAGCGGGTCCAGGTCCAATGAGCAGTTCTTC; CDR3aa: CASSWSGSRSNEQFF
v_gene: TRBV6-1; d_gene: NA; j_gene: TRBJ2-7; abundance: NA; CDR3nt: TGTGCCAGCAGTGAATATGACGGGAGCTACGAGCAGTACTTC; CDR3aa: CASSEYDGSYEQYF
v_gene: TRBV23-1; d_gene: NA; j_gene: TRBJ1-5; abundance: NA; CDR3nt: TGCGCCAGCAGTCAATCGATCCGGTCAGGGGAGAGCAATCAGCCCCAGCATTTT; CDR3aa: CASSQSIRSGESNQPQHF
v_gene: TRBV28; d_gene: NA; j_gene: TRBJ2-1; abundance: NA; CDR3nt: TGTGCCAGCGGACCTAAATCCATGATTAAAGGGCAGTTCTTC; CDR3aa: CASGPKSMIKGQFF
v_gene: TRBV19; d_gene: NA; j_gene: TRBJ2-1; abundance: few; CDR3nt: TGTGCCAGTAGGGTGGAGGGAGCGGCCTACAATGAGCAGTTCTTC; CDR3aa: CASRVEGAAYNEQFF
v_gene: TRBV19; d_gene: TRBD2; j_gene: TRBJ2-7; abundance: NA; CDR3nt: TGTGCCAGTAGTACGGTAGCGGGAGGGGGCGAGCAGTACTTC; CDR3aa: CASSTVAGGGEQYF
v_gene: TRBV28; d_gene: NA; j_gene: TRBJ1-4; abundance: NA; CDR3nt: TGTGCCAGCCGAGGGGAGGGAAAACTGTTTTTT; CDR3aa: CASRGEGKLFF
v_gene: TRBV28; d_gene: NA; j_gene: TRBJ2-7; abundance: NA; CDR3nt: TGTGCCAGCGCTCTCGACGATTACGAGCAGTACTTC; CDR3aa: CASALDDYEQYF
v_gene: TRBV18; d_gene: NA; j_gene: TRBJ2-2; abundance: NA; CDR3nt: TGTGCCAGCTCACCAAAAAGCAACACCGGGGAGCTGTTTTTT; CDR3aa: CASSPKSNTGELFF
v_gene: TRBV7-3; d_gene: NA; j_gene: TRBJ1-2; abundance: NA; CDR3nt: TGTGCCAGCAGCTTATACCCGCACTATGGCTACACCTTC; CDR3aa: CASSLYPHYGYTF
v_gene: TRBV28; d_gene: NA; j_gene: TRBJ1-2; abundance: NA; CDR3nt: TGTGCCAGTGTACGGGGAATCTATGGCTACACCTTC; CDR3aa: CASVRGIYGYTF